At least ten counts were recorded for the clone carrying this TCR beta chain. Its specificity is unknown. Sample-barcoded 5' priming and a J-beta primer mix drove a second PCR of roughly 6 to 12 cycles. Each single sample gave us at least 2.5 million CDR3-containing paired-end reads. TCRdb fed the 5' RACE reads into MiXCR, producing one record per CDR3 protein. The sample gives 550,000 to 800,000 distinct CDR3 sequences, approximately 29% of which show up once; roughly 15% is in the top ten. Isolation yielded PBMCs, at least 7 million per sample, in every case. The sample belongs to a study of blood T cells in healthy people across ages. Regarding the study as a whole: Strong correlation was found linking TCR beta diversity to naive T cell percentage. PBMC samples, being unsorted, prevented any conclusive comparison of naive and antigen-experienced cells.

Per germline, CDR1 DFQATT and CDR2 SNEGSKA (reference sequence). CDR3 length equals 13 residues. After removal of 5 bases from V and 5 bases from J, the junction contained 5 bases not matched to a gene. The source of this sequence is an elderly woman in good health. V usage is TRBV20-1 and J usage is TRBJ2-1, with 8 bases identical to TRBD1. What was sequenced was blood. CDR3: CSAAGQANNEQFF. CDR3 in DNA: TGCAGTGCTGCGGGACAGGCAAACAATGAGCAGTTCTTC.